This T cell receptor (beta chain) is from a study of blood T cell repertoires in COVID-19. Looking at the study overall: Acute-phase and convalescent COVID-19 samples originated in the United States, Italy and Spain. Sample material is recorded as cDNA or gDNA derived from T cells, B-cell-depleted T cells, or PBMCs.

Per the study methods: Researchers report that nucleated cell counts were estimated from reference gene primer amplification. The repertoire was sequenced with immunoSEQ multiplex PCR; TCRdb's copy has only in-frame clones and lacks some. That table is the source of V, J and clone size, and D and trimming were worked out from the DNA. The sample records about 54,000 clones, about 90% being singletons. The sample holds one count of this clone. Germline CDR1 is SNHLY and CDR2 is FYNNEI. V dropped 4 bases and J dropped 2 bases, with 8 bases sitting between them. This CDR3 has 13 amino acids. The sequencing sample was made of peripheral blood. The chain has TRBV2 and TRBJ1-1; TRBD1 might be the D (5 bases). This receptor was identified in a woman aged 55-69 years with active or convalescent COVID-19. CDR3 in DNA: TGTGCCAGCAGTGGACAGTTTAACACTGAAGCTTTCTTT. The encoded protein is CASSGQFNTEAFF.